These 23 T cell receptor beta chains originate from one sample sequenced in a study of siplizumab effects on memory and regulatory T cells (dated by TCRdb to the late 2010s). Libraries were prepared through the immunoSEQ multiplex PCR assay. TCRdb re-hosts the immuneACCESS table, in-frame sequences only. Its copies lack some clones; in the studies checked, an unresolved V gene accounts for under half of them, and the cause for the rest is not known. The sample contains around 100,000 clones, 94% of them found a single time. The top ten constitute around 0.3% of the sample. The sample taken for sequencing was non-Treg CD4+ T cells sorted from blood. The cell subset or site label of this sample denotes: FACS-sorted unstimulated CD4+ non-regulatory T cells. These receptors were taken from a human donor in good health.

The chain uses TRBV7-3 and TRBJ2-5, with 9 nucleotides matching TRBD1. J gave up 5 bases and V 5 bases, and 6 bases lay outside the gene matches. The CDR3 is 14 residues long. CDR1 is SGHTA, CDR2 FQGTGA, per germline. CDR3 amino acids: CASSIGTGKETQYF. The CDR3 DNA reads as TGTGCCAGCAGCATCGGGACAGGGAAGGAGACCCAGTACTTC.

The gene calls are TRBV9 and TRBJ1-3; D unclear. V lost 3 bases, J lost 4 bases, and 17 bases lay in between. The CDR3 has 16 residues. Germline V gives CDR1 SGDLS, CDR2 YYNGEE. CDR3 DNA: TGTGCCAGCAGCGGGTTCCCGGAGGCGGAGGGAAACACCATATATTTT. Amino acid sequence: CASSGFPEAEGNTIYF.

The chain couples TRBV7-9 to TRBJ1-1, with D possibly TRBD1 on 5 matching bases. The ends were cut back, 5 bases at V and 4 bases at J, with 8 bases in the middle. The CDR3 has 12 amino acids. The germline gives CDR1 SEHNR, CDR2 FQNEAQ (reference sequence). The CDR3 coding sequence is TGTGCCAGCAGCGGGACGGCCACTGAAGCTTTCTTT. Translated, it gives CASSGTATEAFF.

The chain links TRBV30 to TRBJ2-7; the D call may be TRBD1 or TRBD2 (5 bases each). The CDR3 is 15 residues long. V was clipped by 4 bases and J by 0 bases, with 16 bases between them. CDR1 and CDR2 (germline): GTSNPN, SVGIG (reference sequence). Here the CDR3 DNA reads TGTGCCTGGACTCCCCTGGGACCATACTCCTACGAGCAGTACTTC. This gives the protein CAWTPLGPYSYEQYF.

The rearrangement joins TRBV10-3 to TRBJ2-5, with D possibly TRBD2 on 7 matching bases. With 8 bases removed from V and 5 bases from J, the gap between germline ends came to 12 bases. The germline V gene has CDR1 ENHRY and CDR2 SYGVKD. CDR3 length equals 12 residues. The CDR3 nucleotides are TGTGCCATCCGGGGGGCAATGGAGACCCAGTACTTC. This sequence encodes CAIRGAMETQYF.

This chain uses TRBV15 with TRBJ1-2, with 9 bases that match TRBD1. Trimming took 1 base from V and 5 from J; bases not matched to a gene: 8. Per the germline V gene, CDR1 is LNHNV and CDR2 is YYDKDF (reference sequence). The CDR3 sequence is 16 residues long. CDR3 DNA sequence: TGTGCCACCAGCAGAGTTCCGATTGGACAGGGGTATGGCTACACCTTC. Translation: CATSRVPIGQGYGYTF.

The chain has TRBV18 and TRBJ2-7, with unresolved D. Deletions cut 0 bases from V and 3 bases from J, with 12 bases between. Germline V gene data show CDR1 as KGHSH and CDR2 as LQKENI. The CDR3 has 15 residues. CDR3 DNA: TGTGCCAGCTCACCACCGTCTACAGCCGGCTACGAGCAGTACTTC. Its protein is CASSPPSTAGYEQYF.

This clone was counted once. The chain has TRBV11-1 and TRBJ2-3; possibly TRBD1 or TRBD2 for D (6 bases each). V was pared by 6 bases and J by 4 bases, with 17 bases between. The CDR3 has 15 amino acids. Germline values: CDR1 SGHAT, CDR2 FQDESV (reference sequence). CDR3 region: CASSPGASHSDTQYF. CDR3 DNA sequence: TGTGCCAGCAGTCCGGGGGCTAGTCACTCAGATACGCAGTATTTT.

This chain connects TRBV6-1 to TRBJ2-7; 7 bases match TRBD2. Germline V gene lookup returns CDR1 MNHNS and CDR2 SASEGT. The CDR3 has 14 amino acids. The V and J ends lost 6 bases and 1 base, in that order; junction bases with no gene match: 6. The CDR3 sequence is CASSGLDISYEQYF. The CDR3 nucleotides are TGTGCCAGCAGCGGACTAGACATATCCTACGAGCAGTACTTC.

The chain has TRBV11-2 and TRBJ2-7; a weak D match, TRBD2 (6 bases). Germline V gene sequence: CDR1 SGHAT, CDR2 FQNNGV. Trimming shortened V by 5 bases and J by 3 bases, and 17 bases separated the two germline ends. The CDR3 consists of 15 residues. The CDR3 spells CASSPLTGTLYEQYF. The DNA of the CDR3 is TGTGCCAGCAGCCCGCTTACCGGGACTCTCTACGAGCAGTACTTC. Full variable domain (remainder filled in from reference TRBV11-2 and TRBJ2-7): EAGVAQSPRYKIIEKRQSVAFWCNPISGHATLYWYQQILGQGPKLLIQFQNNGVVDDSQLPKDRFSAERLKGVDSTLKIQPAKLEDSAVYLCASSPLTGTLYEQYFGPGTRLTVT.

This chain joins TRBV7-9 and TRBJ2-2, with 9 bases aligning to TRBD1. The CDR3 is 16 residues long. The germline gives CDR1 SEHNR, CDR2 FQNEAQ (reference sequence). The junction had 6 bases not matched to a gene; V was cut back by 2 bases and J by 5 bases. CDR3 sequence (DNA): TGTGCCAGCAGCTTATTGGGACAGGGCGGTACCGGGGAGCTGTTTTTT. Translating it yields CASSLLGQGGTGELFF.

The chain employs TRBV7-9 and TRBJ1-4, with D possibly matching TRBD1 (6 bases). The V end lost 0 bases, the J end lost 7 bases, and 15 bases lay between the germline ends. The CDR3 spans 16 residues. Looked up from germline, CDR1 is SEHNR and CDR2 is FQNEAQ (reference sequence). CDR3 in DNA: TGTGCCAGCAGCTTAGCCGTAGGGGGGGCCAGTGAAAAACTGTTTTTT. Translated: CASSLAVGGASEKLFF. Complete variable domain (other parts from reference TRBV7-9 and TRBJ1-4): DTGVSQNPRHKITKRGQNVTFRCDPISEHNRLYWYRQTLGQGPEFLTYFQNEAQLEKSRLLSDRFSAERPKGSFSTLEIQRTEQGDSAMYLCASSLAVGGASEKLFFGSGTQLSVL.

The genes are TRBV19 and TRBJ1-2; perhaps TRBD1 as D (5 bases). Trimming took 3 bases from V and 4 from J, leaving 18 bases between them. CDR3 length: 16 amino acids. The germline gives CDR1 LNHDA, CDR2 SQIVND (reference sequence). In DNA form, the CDR3 reads TGTGCCAGTAGTATGACGCTAGGAGACAGAGCCTATGGCTACACCTTC. Its translation is CASSMTLGDRAYGYTF.

The chain carries TRBV7-9 and TRBJ1-2; no clear D. This CDR3 has 15 residues. Germline V gene sequence: CDR1 SEHNR, CDR2 FQNEAQ (reference sequence). The V gene lost 2 bases and the J gene lost 4 bases, with 14 bases spanning the gap. This chain's CDR3 is CASSLPSAVRYGYTF. The CDR3 DNA follows: TGTGCCAGCAGCTTACCCAGCGCCGTCCGCTATGGCTACACCTTC. Full variable domain (remainder filled in from reference TRBV7-9 and TRBJ1-2): DTGVSQNPRHKITKRGQNVTFRCDPISEHNRLYWYRQTLGQGPEFLTYFQNEAQLEKSRLLSDRFSAERPKGSFSTLEIQRTEQGDSAMYLCASSLPSAVRYGYTFGSGTRLTVV.

For this clone: The junction departs from germline at one end; a sequencing error may be responsible. The rearrangement uses TRBV18 and TRBJ2-7, with TRBD2 matching over 9 bases. The germline V gene has CDR1 KGHSH and CDR2 LQKENI. The CDR3 sequence is 10 residues long. CDR3: CASSPGLASF. The DNA for the CDR3 is TGTGCCAGCTCGCCGGGACTAGCTAGTTTC.

The V and J genes are TRBV5-1 and TRBJ2-5, with 8 bases that match TRBD1. V was pared by 4 bases and J by 4 bases, with 3 bases of the junction left unmatched. The CDR3 runs to 13 residues. CDR1 SGHRS and CDR2 YFSETQ come from the germline V gene. CDR3 amino acids: CASSDTGGETQYF. The DNA of the CDR3 is TGCGCCAGCAGCGACACAGGGGGAGAGACCCAGTACTTC.

The rearrangement joins TRBV6-5 to TRBJ1-6; D might be TRBD1 (6 bases). Germline CDR1 and CDR2: MNHEY and SVGAGI. V dropped 6 bases and J dropped 6 bases, with 12 bases sitting between them. CDR3 size: 14 residues. The DNA for the CDR3 is TGTGCCAGCAGCTTAACAGGGTTTAATTCACCCCTCCACTTT. Translated, it gives CASSLTGFNSPLHF.

This chain links TRBV9 with TRBJ2-5, with D unresolved. There are 12 residues in the CDR3. Germline V gives CDR1 SGDLS, CDR2 YYNGEE. V dropped 3 bases and J dropped 4 bases, with 7 bases sitting between them. Here the CDR3 DNA reads TGTGCCAGCAGCGCCCTTGGAGAGACCCAGTACTTC. It yields the protein CASSALGETQYF.

V and J are TRBV6-5 and TRBJ2-5; a weak D match, TRBD1 (5 bases). Germline V gene data show CDR1 as MNHEY and CDR2 as SVGAGI. The CDR3 runs 14 residues. Trimming left V 6 bases short and J 1 base short, with 12 bases between. The CDR3 sequence: CASSTTEIQETQYF. As DNA, the CDR3 is TGTGCCAGCAGCACGACAGAGATCCAAGAGACCCAGTACTTC.

The chain is built from TRBV6-5 and TRBJ1-3, with no clear D. Germline V CDR1 and CDR2: MNHEY, SVGAGI. CDR3 length: 13 amino acids. Trimming stripped 7 bases from V and 6 bases from J, with 13 bases between. CDR3 loop: CASNRPPENTIYF. CDR3 DNA sequence: TGTGCCAGCAACCGGCCCCCGGAAAACACCATATATTTT.

This chain connects TRBV9 to TRBJ1-2; D is unresolved. Per the germline V gene, CDR1 is SGDLS and CDR2 is YYNGEE. V shed 2 bases and J shed 1 base, with 12 bases lying between them. The CDR3 runs 15 residues. The CDR3 reads CASSVSVGLNYGYTF. The CDR3 DNA follows: TGTGCCAGCAGCGTGTCGGTAGGGCTTAACTATGGCTACACCTTC. Supplemented by reference TRBV9 and TRBJ1-2, the full variable domain reads DSGVTQTPKHLITATGQRVTLRCSPRSGDLSVYWYQQSLDQGLQFLIQYYNGEERAKGNILERFSAQQFPDLHSELNLSSLELGDSALYFCASSVSVGLNYGYTFGSGTRLTVV.

The chain joins TRBV29-1 to TRBJ2-2; D tentatively reads TRBD1 or TRBD2 (6 bases each). Germline CDR1 and CDR2: SQVTM and ANQGSEA. This CDR3 has 16 amino acids. The germline V and J ends were trimmed by 6 bases and 4 bases, with 21 bases remaining between them. The CDR3 bases are TGCAGCGTCGCGTTGGGGGGCCGTACGCTCACCGGGGAGCTGTTTTTT. The encoded protein is CSVALGGRTLTGELFF.

CDR3 coding DNA: TGTGCCAGCAGCTTAGAACCGGCGAACTATGGCTACACCTTC. This sequence encodes CASSLEPANYGYTF. This chain connects TRBV11-2 to TRBJ1-2; D ambiguous. This CDR3 region has 14 residues. The germline CDR1 and CDR2 sequences are SGHAT and FQNNGV. The germline V and J ends were trimmed by 0 bases and 2 bases, with 7 bases remaining between them.